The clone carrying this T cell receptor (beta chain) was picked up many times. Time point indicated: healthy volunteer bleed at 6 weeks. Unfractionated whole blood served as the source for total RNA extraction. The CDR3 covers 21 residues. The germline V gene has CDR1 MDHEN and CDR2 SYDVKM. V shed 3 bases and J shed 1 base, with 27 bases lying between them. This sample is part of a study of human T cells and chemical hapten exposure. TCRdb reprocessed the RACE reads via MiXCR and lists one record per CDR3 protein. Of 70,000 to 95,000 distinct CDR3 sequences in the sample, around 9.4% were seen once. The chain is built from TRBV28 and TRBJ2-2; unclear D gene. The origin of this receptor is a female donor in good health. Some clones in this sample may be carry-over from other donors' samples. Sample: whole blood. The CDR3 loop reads CASSFWTTKPPIAVNTGELFF. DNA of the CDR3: TGTGCCAGCAGTTTTTGGACCACCAAGCCCCCTATCGCGGTGAACACCGGGGAGCTGTTTTTT.